These 22 T cell receptor beta chains share one sample of origin, sequenced in a study of blood T cell repertoires in COVID-19 (dated by TCRdb to the early 2020s). Receptors were amplified or captured by the immunoSEQ multiplex PCR assay. TCRdb took over this immuneACCESS table, retaining in-frame rearrangements with V and J assigned. Such tables are incomplete; in checked studies, under half of the missing clones stem from an unresolved V gene, and the remainder is unexplained. Counted in this sample were some 130,000 clones; roughly 86% of them appeared once. The top ten hold over 9.5% of the sample. The sequencing sample was made of peripheral blood. The receptor set was obtained from a woman in her 70s with COVID-19, enrolled during active disease.

This clone was seen only a few times. The chain recombines TRBV19 with TRBJ2-4; 9 positions match TRBD1. The CDR3 spans 19 residues. Unmatched junction bases numbered 13, after V lost 4 bases and J lost 0 bases. From germline, CDR1 is LNHDA and CDR2 SQIVND (reference sequence). The CDR3 DNA reads TGTGCCAGTAGTACCCGGACAGGGGCCGTGAAACTAGCCAAAAACATTCAGTACTTC. Amino acid sequence: CASSTRTGAVKLAKNIQYF.

V gene TRBV3-1 (or the pseudogene TRBV3-2) combines with J gene TRBJ2-2, with TRBD2 matching 10 bases. This CDR3 spans 15 amino acids. Germline lookup yields CDR1 LGHDT and CDR2 YNNKEL (reference sequence). Germline trimming cut 1 base from V and 10 bases from J; bases unmatched to any gene: 6. CDR3 loop: CASSQGRLAGEELFF. The CDR3 nucleotides read TGTGCCAGCAGCCAAGGACGCCTAGCGGGGGAGGAGCTGTTTTTT.

The rearrangement links TRBV7-2 to TRBJ1-1; D remains ambiguous. Germline V CDR1 and CDR2: SGHTA, FQGNSA. V was cut by 6 bases and J by 4 bases, with 15 bases left in between. The CDR3 is made up of 14 amino acids. The DNA of the CDR3 is TGTGCCAGCAGACGATCGGGAGGTATCACTGAAGCTTTCTTT. Translation: CASRRSGGITEAFF. The variable domain in full, with the rest retrieved from reference TRBV7-2 and TRBJ1-1, is GAGVSQSPSNKVTEKGKDVELRCDPISGHTALYWYRQSLGQGLEFLIYFQGNSAPDKSGLPSDRFSAERTGGSVSTLTIQRTQQEDSAVYLCASRRSGGITEAFFGQGTRLTVV.

V gene TRBV10-3 combines with J gene TRBJ1-1; D is uncertain. CDR1 ENHRY and CDR2 SYGVKD come from the germline V gene. The CDR3 loop spans 13 amino acids. V lost 6 bases to trimming and J lost 1 base, with 9 bases between them. CDR3 loop: CAIRETPNTEAFF. As DNA, the CDR3 is TGTGCCATCAGAGAGACACCGAACACTGAAGCTTTCTTT.

The rearrangement uses TRBV11-3 and TRBJ1-5; D is perhaps TRBD1 (6 bases). Deletions cut 1 base from V and 0 bases from J, with 10 bases between. The CDR3 runs to 16 residues. Germline CDR1 is SGHNT and CDR2 is YENEEA. The CDR3 loop is CASSLGTGCSNQPQHF. In nucleotides, the CDR3 is TGTGCCAGCAGCTTAGGAACAGGGTGTAGCAATCAGCCCCAGCATTTT.

V and J are TRBV7-9 and TRBJ1-1; tentatively, D is TRBD1 (6 bases). The CDR3 runs 15 residues. Germline V gene sequence: CDR1 SEHNR, CDR2 FQNEAQ (reference sequence). Trimming stripped 5 bases from V and 1 base from J, with 14 bases between. The CDR3: CASSPRGGENTEAFF. The CDR3 coding sequence is TGTGCCAGCAGCCCCCGAGGGGGGGAGAACACTGAAGCTTTCTTT. Supplemented by reference TRBV7-9 and TRBJ1-1, the full variable domain reads DTGVSQNPRHKITKRGQNVTFRCDPISEHNRLYWYRQTLGQGPEFLTYFQNEAQLEKSRLLSDRFSAERPKGSFSTLEIQRTEQGDSAMYLCASSPRGGENTEAFFGQGTRLTVV.

A note on this clone: Within the sample, other DNA sequences also encode this same CDR3. The chain joins TRBV5-1 to TRBJ1-2; 7 bases line up with TRBD1. CDR1 is SGHRS, CDR2 YFSETQ, per germline. Unmatched junction bases numbered 5, after V lost 4 bases and J lost 2 bases. The CDR3 sequence is 14 residues long. CDR3 DNA: TGCGCCAGCAGCCCCCGGGACAGAAACTATGGCTACACCTTC. It specifies CASSPRDRNYGYTF. Using reference TRBV5-1 and TRBJ1-2 for the parts outside the CDR3, the full variable domain is KAGVTQTPRYLIKTRGQQVTLSCSPISGHRSVSWYQQTPGQGLQFLFEYFSETQRNKGNFPGRFSGRQFSNSRSEMNVSTLELGDSALYLCASSPRDRNYGYTFGSGTRLTVV.

CDR3 protein: CASRTTSSGTGGGYTF. The CDR3 region has the DNA TGTGCCAGTAGAACGACCTCCTCCGGGACAGGGGGCGGCTACACCTTC. V gene TRBV19 combines with J gene TRBJ1-2; 12 bases agree with TRBD1. CDR3 length: 16 residues. Germline-derived CDR1 and CDR2 are LNHDA and SQIVND (reference sequence). V trimming: 6 bases; J trimming: 8 bases; junction bases outside the gene matches: 13.

The V and J genes are TRBV11-2 and TRBJ1-4; TRBD1 agrees at 7 bases. V lost 6 bases and J lost 0; bases outside the gene matches: 4. The CDR3 contains 15 residues. In germline, CDR1 is SGHAT, CDR2 FQNNGV. The DNA of the CDR3 is TGTGCCAGCAGATCTACAGGGGCAACTAATGAAAAACTGTTTTTT. Protein product: CASRSTGATNEKLFF.

The chain joins TRBV7-8 to TRBJ2-7; 11 bases align to TRBD1. This CDR3 region has 17 residues. CDR1 SGHVS and CDR2 FQNEAQ come from the germline V gene. The trim removed 5 bases at V and 5 bases at J, leaving 14 bases unmatched. This CDR3 reads CASSTPLGTGGWNEQYF. The CDR3 DNA reads TGTGCCAGCAGCACCCCCTTGGGGACAGGGGGATGGAACGAGCAGTACTTC.

The chain has TRBV5-6 and TRBJ2-1; 8 bases are a match to TRBD2. The CDR3 runs 16 residues. Trimming took 3 bases from V and 3 from J; bases not matched to a gene: 8. The germline CDR1 and CDR2 sequences are SGHDT and YYEEEE. This CDR3 is CASSSVVGTSYNEQFF. The CDR3 bases are TGTGCCAGCAGCTCTGTCGTCGGGACTAGCTACAATGAGCAGTTCTTC.

This clone showed up just a few times. V is TRBV29-1 and J is TRBJ2-1; weak D call: TRBD1 (6 bases). Trimming removed 0 bases at V and 2 bases at J, with 8 bases between. Germline V lookup: CDR1 SQVTM, CDR2 ANQGSEA. The CDR3 consists of 14 residues. CDR3 protein: CSVEEGQPYNEQFF. The CDR3, as DNA: TGCAGCGTTGAAGAAGGACAGCCCTACAATGAGCAGTTCTTC.

The CDR3 spells CASSSGGRGTGQPQHF. CDR3 nucleotides: TGTGCCAGCAGCTCAGGAGGCAGGGGGACGGGGCAGCCCCAGCATTTT. The chain combines TRBV7-9 with TRBJ1-5; 7 nucleotides match TRBD1. Germline CDR1 reads SEHNR; CDR2 reads FQNEAQ (reference sequence). The V gene end was trimmed by 4 bases and the J gene end by 7 bases; junction bases not matched to a gene: 13. The CDR3 is made up of 16 amino acids.

This clone was seen once. The chain carries TRBV7-9 and TRBJ1-1, with 7 bases matching TRBD1. CDR1 and CDR2 from the germline V gene are SEHNR and FQNEAQ (reference sequence). The junction had 4 bases not matched to a gene; V was cut back by 5 bases and J by 4 bases. The CDR3 runs 13 residues. The CDR3 DNA is TGTGCCAGCAGCGACAGGGAGAGCACTGAAGCTTTCTTT. It encodes CASSDRESTEAFF. Drawing the rest from reference TRBV7-9 and TRBJ1-1, the complete variable domain is DTGVSQNPRHKITKRGQNVTFRCDPISEHNRLYWYRQTLGQGPEFLTYFQNEAQLEKSRLLSDRFSAERPKGSFSTLEIQRTEQGDSAMYLCASSDRESTEAFFGQGTRLTVV.

This chain connects TRBV7-2 to TRBJ2-4, with D maybe TRBD1 (6 bases). The CDR3 consists of 16 residues. Trimming shortened V by 8 bases and J by 0 bases, and 17 bases separated the two germline ends. CDR1 and CDR2 from the germline V gene are SGHTA and FQGNSA. CDR3 amino acids: CASGQGRLLAKNIQYF. As DNA, the CDR3 is TGTGCCAGCGGGCAGGGGCGGTTACTAGCCAAAAACATTCAGTACTTC.

In DNA form, the CDR3 reads TGTGCCAGCTCACCATTTGCTAGCGGGGGTGTGGACACCGGGGAGCTGTTTTTT. Translating gives CASSPFASGGVDTGELFF. The chain uses TRBV18 and TRBJ2-2, with 10 bases fitting TRBD2. The J segment lost 3 bases and the V segment lost 2 bases, leaving 9 bases of the junction unmatched. CDR1 is KGHSH and CDR2 is LQKENI in the germline V gene. This CDR3 region has 18 residues.

The chain links TRBV4-1 to TRBJ1-2, with D perhaps matching TRBD1 (5 bases). Germline CDR1 is MGHRA and CDR2 is YSYEKL. The V gene lost 0 bases and the J gene lost 7 bases, with 9 bases spanning the gap. This CDR3 is 13 amino acids long. The CDR3 sequence: CASSQEQGGGYTF. CDR3 nucleotides: TGCGCCAGCAGCCAAGAGCAGGGCGGTGGCTACACCTTC.

The chain couples TRBV5-4 to TRBJ2-5; TRBD2 aligns across 11 bases. From germline, CDR1 is SGHNT and CDR2 YYREEE (reference sequence). J lost 2 bases, V lost 5 bases, and 5 bases had no gene match. The CDR3 length is 15 residues. CDR3 coding DNA: TGTGCCAGCAGGAGCCTAGCGGGGGGACAAGAGACCCAGTACTTC. Amino acids: CASRSLAGGQETQYF.

The V gene is TRBV6-2 or TRBV6-3, the J gene TRBJ2-7, with a possible D match to TRBD2 (6 bases). CDR1 is MNHEY, CDR2 SVGEGT, per germline. Trimming took off 5 bases at V and 1 base at J, with 15 bases between the two ends. The CDR3 has 15 amino acids. DNA of the CDR3: TGTGCCAGCAGTCACTTGAGCGGGTGGTCCTACGAGCAGTACTTC. Protein product: CASSHLSGWSYEQYF.

The V call is TRBV6-5, the J call TRBJ1-5; D is perhaps TRBD1 (6 bases). The germline V and J ends were trimmed by 5 bases and 7 bases, with 18 bases remaining between them. Germline assignment: CDR1 MNHEY and CDR2 SVGAGI. The CDR3 length is 15 residues. CDR3 sequence: CASSPGDKTDQPQHF. In DNA, the CDR3 is TGTGCCAGCAGTCCAGGGGACAAAACTGACCAGCCCCAGCATTTT.

The gene calls are TRBV4-1 and TRBJ1-2; TRBD1 might be the D (6 bases). The CDR3 is 16 amino acids. CDR1 is MGHRA, CDR2 YSYEKL, per germline. The V end lost 3 bases, the J end lost 3 bases, and 17 bases lay between the germline ends. The CDR3 spells CASSQGHFLDDYGYTF. The CDR3 nucleotides read TGCGCCAGCAGCCAGGGACACTTTTTAGATGACTATGGCTACACCTTC.

The V and J genes are TRBV2 and TRBJ1-1; D might be TRBD1 (5 bases). There are 15 residues in the CDR3. V gave up 3 bases and J gave up 1 base, with 12 bases separating them. Germline-derived CDR1 and CDR2 are SNHLY and FYNNEI. The CDR3 DNA sequence: TGTGCCAGCAGTGACCCAAGCACAGGGAACACTGAAGCTTTCTTT. Protein product: CASSDPSTGNTEAFF.